This T cell receptor beta chain came from a study of CD8 T cells in ankylosing spondylitis. Findings and limits, study-wide: According to the report, clones linked to the disease were significantly enriched in matched synovial fluid samples taken from ankylosing spondylitis patients. Several highly homologous variants made up a TCR beta motif, and this motif appeared characteristic of ankylosing spondylitis blood. Some of the motif variants had earlier been found in reactive arthritis patients' fluid and blood.

Using quantitative 5'-RACE with molecular barcodes, the authors made TCR beta libraries. TCRdb re-called the 5' RACE reads with MiXCR, one entry per CDR3 protein. The repertoire includes under 400,000 distinct CDR3 sequences, more than 9% of them detected once, and 8% to 9.5% sits in the top ten. This clonotype came up many times. Its antigen remains unknown. This CDR3 is 13 amino acids long. Trimming left V 6 bases short and J 7 bases short, with 18 bases between. Germline assignment: CDR1 DFQATT and CDR2 SNEGSKA (reference sequence). The chain links TRBV20-1 to TRBJ1-1, with a tentative D call TRBD1 (5 bases). The source is a female donor with ankylosing spondylitis or in good health (not recorded which). Sequenced sample: blood, either unsorted or a sorted T cell fraction (not recorded which). Here the CDR3 DNA reads TGCAGTGCGCGCCGTGGGGCGCGAAGTGAAGCTTTCTTT. Its translation is CSARRGARSEAFF.